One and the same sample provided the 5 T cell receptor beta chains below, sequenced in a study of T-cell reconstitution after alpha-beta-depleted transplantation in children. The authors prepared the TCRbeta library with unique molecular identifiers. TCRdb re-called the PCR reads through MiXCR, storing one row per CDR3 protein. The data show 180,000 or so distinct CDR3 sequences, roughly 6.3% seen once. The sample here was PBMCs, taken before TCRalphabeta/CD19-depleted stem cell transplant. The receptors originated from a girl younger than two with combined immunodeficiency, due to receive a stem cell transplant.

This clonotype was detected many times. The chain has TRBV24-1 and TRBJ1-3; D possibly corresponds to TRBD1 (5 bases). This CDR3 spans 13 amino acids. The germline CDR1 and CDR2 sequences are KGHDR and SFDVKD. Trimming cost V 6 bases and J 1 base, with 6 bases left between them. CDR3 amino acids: CATSQGSGNTIYF. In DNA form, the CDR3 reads TGTGCCACCAGTCAGGGATCTGGAAACACCATATATTTT.

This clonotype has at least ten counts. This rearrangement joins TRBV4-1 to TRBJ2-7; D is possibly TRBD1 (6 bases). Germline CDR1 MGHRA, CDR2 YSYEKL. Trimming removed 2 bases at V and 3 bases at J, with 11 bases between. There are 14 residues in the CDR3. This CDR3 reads CASSQTGSYYEQYF. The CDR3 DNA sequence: TGCGCCAGCAGCCAAACAGGGAGTTACTACGAGCAGTACTTC.

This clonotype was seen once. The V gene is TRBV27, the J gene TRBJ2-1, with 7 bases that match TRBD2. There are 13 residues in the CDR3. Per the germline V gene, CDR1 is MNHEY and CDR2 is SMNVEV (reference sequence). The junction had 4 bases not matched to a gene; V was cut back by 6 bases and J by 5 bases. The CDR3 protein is CASSGGTNNEQFF. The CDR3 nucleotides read TGTGCCAGCAGCGGGGGGACTAACAATGAGCAGTTCTTC.

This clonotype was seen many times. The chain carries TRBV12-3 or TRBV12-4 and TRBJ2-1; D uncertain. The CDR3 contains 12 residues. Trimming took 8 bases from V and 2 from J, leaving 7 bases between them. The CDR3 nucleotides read TGTGCCAGCTCCGTTGCCTACAATGAGCAGTTCTTC. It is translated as CASSVAYNEQFF.

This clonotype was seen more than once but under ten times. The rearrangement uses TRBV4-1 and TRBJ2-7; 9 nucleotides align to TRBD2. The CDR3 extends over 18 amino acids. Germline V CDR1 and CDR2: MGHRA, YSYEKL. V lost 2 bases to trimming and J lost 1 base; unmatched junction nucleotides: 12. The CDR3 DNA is TGCGCCAGCAGCCAAAGTCCCCAGGCCAGCGGGGGGTCCTACGAGCAGTACTTC. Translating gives CASSQSPQASGGSYEQYF.